Described below is a single TCR beta chain sequence and its context. The data belong to a study of T cell changes during pregnancy in multiple sclerosis. The CDR3 is 18 amino acids. V lost 2 bases, J lost 3 bases, and 10 bases stayed unmatched. Germline V lookup: CDR1 LNHNV, CDR2 YYDKDF (reference sequence). Assay: immunoSEQ multiplex PCR; the TCRdb copy retains only in-frame clones and omits some. There are some 59,000 clones in the sample; approximately 91% occur only once, and approximately 1.3% lies in the top ten. This chain uses TRBV15 with TRBJ1-2, with 12 bases lining up with TRBD1. This TCR came from a female donor with multiple sclerosis, enrolled in a pregnancy study. The sequencing used peripheral blood, collected in the second trimester of pregnancy. The CDR3 nucleotides read TGTGCCACCAGCAGATCGCGGGACAGGGGGCGAGTGGACTATGGCTACACCTTC. This encodes CATSRSRDRGRVDYGYTF.